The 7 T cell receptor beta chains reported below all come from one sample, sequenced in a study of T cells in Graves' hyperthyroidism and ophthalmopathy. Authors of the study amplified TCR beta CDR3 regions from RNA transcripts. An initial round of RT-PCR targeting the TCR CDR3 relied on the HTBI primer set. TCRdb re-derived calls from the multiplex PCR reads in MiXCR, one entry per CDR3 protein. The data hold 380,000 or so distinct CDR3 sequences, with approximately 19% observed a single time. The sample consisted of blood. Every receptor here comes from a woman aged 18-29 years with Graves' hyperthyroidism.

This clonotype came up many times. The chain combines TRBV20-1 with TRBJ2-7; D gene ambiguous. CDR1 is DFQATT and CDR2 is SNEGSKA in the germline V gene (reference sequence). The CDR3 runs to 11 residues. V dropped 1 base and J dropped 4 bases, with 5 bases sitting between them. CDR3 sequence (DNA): TGCAGTGCTAGAGGAGAGTACGAGCAGTACTTC. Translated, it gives CSARGEYEQYF.

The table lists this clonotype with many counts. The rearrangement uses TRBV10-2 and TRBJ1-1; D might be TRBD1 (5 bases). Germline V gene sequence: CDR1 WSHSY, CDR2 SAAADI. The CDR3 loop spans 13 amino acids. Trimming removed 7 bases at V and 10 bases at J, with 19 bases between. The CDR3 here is CASNPTGEGRAFF. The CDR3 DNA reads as TGCGCCAGCAATCCTACAGGTGAGGGACGAGCTTTCTTT.

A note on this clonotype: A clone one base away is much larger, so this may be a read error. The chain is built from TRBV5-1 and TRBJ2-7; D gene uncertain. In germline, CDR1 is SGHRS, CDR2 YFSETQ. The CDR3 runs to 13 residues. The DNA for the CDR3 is TGCGCCAGCAGCTCTGGCTTCCCGGACGAGCAGTGCTTC. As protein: CASSSGFPDEQCF.

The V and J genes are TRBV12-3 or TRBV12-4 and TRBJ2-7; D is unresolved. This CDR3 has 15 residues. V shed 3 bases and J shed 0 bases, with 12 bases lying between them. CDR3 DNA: TGTGCCAGCAGTTTGGGGTTGCGGCGCTCCTACGAGCAGTACTTC. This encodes CASSLGLRRSYEQYF.

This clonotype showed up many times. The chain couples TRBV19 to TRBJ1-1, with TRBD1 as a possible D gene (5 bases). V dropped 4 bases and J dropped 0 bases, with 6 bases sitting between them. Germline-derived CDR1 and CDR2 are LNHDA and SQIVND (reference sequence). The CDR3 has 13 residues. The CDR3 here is CASSNRMNTEAFF. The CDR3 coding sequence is TGTGCCAGTAGTAACAGGATGAACACTGAAGCTTTCTTT.

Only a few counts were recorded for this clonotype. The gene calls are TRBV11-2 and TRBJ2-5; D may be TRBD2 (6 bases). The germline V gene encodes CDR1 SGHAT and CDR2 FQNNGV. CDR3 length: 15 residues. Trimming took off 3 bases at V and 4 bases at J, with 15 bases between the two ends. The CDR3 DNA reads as TGTGCCAGCAGCTTCGGGGCGGGACGAGGAGAGACCCAGTACTTC. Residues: CASSFGAGRGETQYF. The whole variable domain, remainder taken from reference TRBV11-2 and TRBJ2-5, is EAGVAQSPRYKIIEKRQSVAFWCNPISGHATLYWYQQILGQGPKLLIQFQNNGVVDDSQLPKDRFSAERLKGVDSTLKIQPAKLEDSAVYLCASSFGAGRGETQYFGPGTRLLVL.

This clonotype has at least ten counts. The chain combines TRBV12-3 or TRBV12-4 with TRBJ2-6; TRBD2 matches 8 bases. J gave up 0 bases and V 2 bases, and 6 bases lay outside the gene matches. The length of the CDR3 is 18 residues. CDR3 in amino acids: CASSLFGGGPSGANVLTF. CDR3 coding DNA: TGTGCCAGCAGTTTATTCGGCGGGGGGCCCTCTGGGGCCAACGTCCTGACTTTC.